This TCR beta chain was retrieved from a study of blood T cell repertoires in COVID-19. Whole-study context: Acute and convalescent COVID-19 samples came from the United States, Italy and Spain.

As handled by the study authors: The authors estimated nucleated cell counts from reference gene primer amplification. TCRdb's table, derived via immunoSEQ multiplex PCR, lists solely in-frame clones and lacks some. Clonal size and the V and J genes are those of that table, whereas D and trimming came from the DNA. This table has around 170,000 clones, around nine tenths appearing once. CDR3 length: 14 residues. The V end lost 5 bases, the J end lost 5 bases, and 13 bases lay between the germline ends. The germline CDR1 and CDR2 sequences are SGHRS and YFSETQ. This TCR was sampled from a man aged 45-65 years with acute or convalescent COVID-19. This chain connects TRBV5-1 to TRBJ2-2, with D possibly matching TRBD2 (5 bases). The sequenced sample was peripheral blood. The DNA of the CDR3 is TGCGCCAGCAGGGCCGGCGGAGGAACCGGGGAGCTGTTTTTT. This sequence encodes CASRAGGGTGELFF.